This T cell receptor beta chain was captured by sequencing in a study of blood T cell repertoires in COVID-19. The CDR3 runs 17 residues. With 0 bases removed from V and 0 bases from J, the gap between germline ends came to 11 bases. From germline, CDR1 is LGHDT and CDR2 YNNKEL (reference sequence). TCRdb keeps only in-frame clones here, not all; method: immunoSEQ multiplex PCR. The sample holds roughly 190,000 clones, about 93% seen once. Sequenced input: peripheral blood. The TCR sequence derives from a man aged 30 to 45 with COVID-19, enrolled during active disease. The V and J genes are TRBV3-1 (or the pseudogene TRBV3-2) and TRBJ1-4; possibly TRBD1 for D (5 bases). CDR3 DNA sequence: TGTGCCAGCAGCCAAGATCACAGGAGTGCAACTAATGAAAAACTGTTTTTT. Amino acids: CASSQDHRSATNEKLFF.